These T cell receptor beta chains were read from a single sample in a study of OX40 agonist ivuxolimab in advanced cancers. Libraries were prepared by immunoSEQ multiplex PCR; TCRdb keeps only in-frame clonotypes and omits some of them. The table shows 68,000 or so clones, with 86% occurring only once. The sequencing used CD4+ or CD8+ T cells sorted from blood, collected in a trial of the OX40 agonist ivuxolimab. The receptors were gathered from an adult with an advanced solid tumor such as melanoma, head and neck, liver or kidney cancer. The CDR3 runs from the conserved cysteine through the conserved F or W. Each record gives: V gene, J gene, D gene, clone size, CDR3 DNA, CDR3 protein. D genes are given only for firm matches. The size field is filled for only some rows; it gives once, few, many or a size class.

TRBV7-2,TRBJ1-1,NA,NA,TGTGCCAGCAGCCTGACAGGCGAGACTGAAGCTTTCTTT,CASSLTGETEAFF
TRBV27,TRBJ1-3,NA,once,TGTGCCAGCAGTACGGGGACGGCTGGAAACACCATATATTTT,CASSTGTAGNTIYF
TRBV7-2,TRBJ2-3,NA,NA,TGTGCCAGCAGCTCCAACCTAGGTGGCGGGGCCACAGATACGCAGTATTTT,CASSSNLGGGATDTQYF
TRBV19,TRBJ1-2,NA,NA,TGTGCCAGTAGTATAGTCGGCGGAGGCAACTATGGCTACACCTTC,CASSIVGGGNYGYTF
TRBV29-1,TRBJ2-7,NA,NA,TGCAGCGTAGAACAGGTACCCTCCTACGAGCAGTACTTC,CSVEQVPSYEQYF
TRBV19,TRBJ1-1,TRBD1,NA,TGTGCCAGTAGTATAGACGGGACAGAAGGGGCTTTCTTT,CASSIDGTEGAFF
TRBV7-3,TRBJ1-3,NA,NA,TGTGCCAGCAGCTTAACGGTCAACGCTGGAAACACCATATATTTT,CASSLTVNAGNTIYF
TRBV28,TRBJ1-2,NA,NA,TGTGCCAGCAGTTTCGCCAGGAGGGAAATGGGCTACACCTTC,CASSFARREMGYTF
TRBV5-1,TRBJ2-5,NA,few,TGCGCCAGCGGCGATCTACAGGGAGATCAGGAGACCCAGTACTTC,CASGDLQGDQETQYF
TRBV7-2,TRBJ1-5,NA,NA,TGTGCCAGCAGCCCAGGACTTCAGCCCCAGCATTTT,CASSPGLQPQHF
TRBV7-2,TRBJ1-2,TRBD1,NA,TGTGCCAGCAGCCCAACAGGGGGTAGGACCTATGGCTACACCTTC,CASSPTGGRTYGYTF